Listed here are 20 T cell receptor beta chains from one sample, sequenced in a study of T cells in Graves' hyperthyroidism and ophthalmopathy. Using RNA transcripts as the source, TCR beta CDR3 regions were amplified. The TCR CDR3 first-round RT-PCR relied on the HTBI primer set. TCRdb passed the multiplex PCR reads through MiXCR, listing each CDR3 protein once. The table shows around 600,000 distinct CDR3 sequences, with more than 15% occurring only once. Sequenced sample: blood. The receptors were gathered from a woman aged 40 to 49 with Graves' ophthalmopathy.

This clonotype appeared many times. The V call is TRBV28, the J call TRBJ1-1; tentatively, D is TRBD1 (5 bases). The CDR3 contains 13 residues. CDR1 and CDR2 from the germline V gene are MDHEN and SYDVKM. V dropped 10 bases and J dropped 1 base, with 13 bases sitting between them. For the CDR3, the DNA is TGTGCCACGCTGGTAGGGGCGAACACTGAAGCTTTCTTT. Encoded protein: CATLVGANTEAFF.

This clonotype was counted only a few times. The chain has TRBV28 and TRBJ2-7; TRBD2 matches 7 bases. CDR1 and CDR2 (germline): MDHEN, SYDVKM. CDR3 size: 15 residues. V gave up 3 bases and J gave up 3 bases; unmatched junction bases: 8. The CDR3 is CASSFRGTINYEQYF. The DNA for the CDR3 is TGTGCCAGCAGTTTTCGCGGGACTATTAACTACGAGCAGTACTTC. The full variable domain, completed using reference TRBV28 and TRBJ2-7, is DVKVTQSSRYLVKRTGEKVFLECVQDMDHENMFWYRQDPGLGLRLIYFSYDVKMKEKGDIPEGYSVSREKKERFSLILESASTNQTSMYLCASSFRGTINYEQYFGPGTRLTVT.

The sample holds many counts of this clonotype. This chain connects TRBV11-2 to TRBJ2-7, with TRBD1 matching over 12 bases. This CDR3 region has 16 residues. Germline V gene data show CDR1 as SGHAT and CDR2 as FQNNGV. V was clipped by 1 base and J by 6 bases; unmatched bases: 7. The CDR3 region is CASSLVPGTGGAEQYF. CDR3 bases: TGTGCCAGCAGCTTAGTCCCAGGGACAGGGGGCGCCGAGCAGTACTTC.

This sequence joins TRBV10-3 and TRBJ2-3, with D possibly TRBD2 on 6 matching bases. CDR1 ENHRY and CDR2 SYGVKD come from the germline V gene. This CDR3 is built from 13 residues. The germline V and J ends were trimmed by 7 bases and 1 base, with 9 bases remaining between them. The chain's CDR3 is CAINGGGTDTQYF. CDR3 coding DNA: TGTGCCATCAACGGCGGGGGCACAGATACGCAGTATTTT.

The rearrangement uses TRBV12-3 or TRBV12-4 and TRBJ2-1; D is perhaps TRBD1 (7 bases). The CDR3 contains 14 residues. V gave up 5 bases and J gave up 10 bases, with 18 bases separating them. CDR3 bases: TGTGCCAGCAGTAGCAGGGGGGAGTGGAGCGAGCAGTTCTTC. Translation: CASSSRGEWSEQFF.

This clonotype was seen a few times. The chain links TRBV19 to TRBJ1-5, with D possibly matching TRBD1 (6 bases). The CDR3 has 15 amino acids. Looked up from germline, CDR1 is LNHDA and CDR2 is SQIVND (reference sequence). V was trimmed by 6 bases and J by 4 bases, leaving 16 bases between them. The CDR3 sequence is CASSAGTSLNQPQHF. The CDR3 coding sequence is TGTGCCAGTAGCGCCGGGACATCACTTAATCAGCCCCAGCATTTT. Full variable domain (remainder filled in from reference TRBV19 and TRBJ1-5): DGGITQSPKYLFRKEGQNVTLSCEQNLNHDAMYWYRQDPGQGLRLIYYSQIVNDFQKGDIAEGYSVSREKKESFPLTVTSAQKNPTAFYLCASSAGTSLNQPQHFGDGTRLSIL.

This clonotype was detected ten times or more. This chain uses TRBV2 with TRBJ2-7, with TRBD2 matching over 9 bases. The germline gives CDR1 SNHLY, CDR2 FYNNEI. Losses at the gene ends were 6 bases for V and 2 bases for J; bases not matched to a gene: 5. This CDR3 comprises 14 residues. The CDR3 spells CASRLTSGTYEQYF. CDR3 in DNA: TGTGCCAGCAGATTGACTAGCGGAACCTACGAGCAGTACTTC.

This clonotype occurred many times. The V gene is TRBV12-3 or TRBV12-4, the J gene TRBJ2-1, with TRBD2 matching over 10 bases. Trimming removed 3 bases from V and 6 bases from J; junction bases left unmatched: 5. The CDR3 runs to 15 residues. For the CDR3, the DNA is TGTGCCAGCAGTTTTAGTCTAGCGGGGGCCAATGAGCAGTTCTTC. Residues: CASSFSLAGANEQFF.

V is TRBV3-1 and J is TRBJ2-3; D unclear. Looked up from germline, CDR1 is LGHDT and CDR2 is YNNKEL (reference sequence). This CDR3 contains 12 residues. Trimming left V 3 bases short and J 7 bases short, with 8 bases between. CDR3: CASSQFGNTQYF. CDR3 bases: TGTGCCAGCAGCCAGTTTGGAAATACGCAGTATTTT.

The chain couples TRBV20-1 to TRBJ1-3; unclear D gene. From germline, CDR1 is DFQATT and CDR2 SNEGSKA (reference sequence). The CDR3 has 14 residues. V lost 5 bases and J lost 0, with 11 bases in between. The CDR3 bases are TGCAGTGCTTACGACGGTGGCTCTGGAAACACCATATATTTT. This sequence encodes CSAYDGGSGNTIYF.

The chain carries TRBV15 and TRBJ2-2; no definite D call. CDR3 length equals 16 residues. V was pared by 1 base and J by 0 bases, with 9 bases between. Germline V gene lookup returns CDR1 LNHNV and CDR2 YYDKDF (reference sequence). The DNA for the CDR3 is TGTGCCACCAGCAGAGGGAAGGGAACGAACACCGGGGAGCTGTTTTTT. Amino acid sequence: CATSRGKGTNTGELFF. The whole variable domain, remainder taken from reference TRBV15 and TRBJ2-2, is DAMVIQNPRYQVTQFGKPVTLSCSQTLNHNVMYWYQQKSSQAPKLLFHYYDKDFNNEADTPDNFQSRRPNTSFCFLDIRSPGLGDTAMYLCATSRGKGTNTGELFFGEGSRLTVL.

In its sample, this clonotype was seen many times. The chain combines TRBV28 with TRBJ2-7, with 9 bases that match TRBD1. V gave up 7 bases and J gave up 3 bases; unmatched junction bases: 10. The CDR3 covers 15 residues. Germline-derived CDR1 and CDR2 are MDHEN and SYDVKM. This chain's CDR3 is CASKGQGSTFYEQYF. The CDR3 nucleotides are TGTGCCAGCAAAGGACAGGGGTCGACGTTCTACGAGCAGTACTTC.

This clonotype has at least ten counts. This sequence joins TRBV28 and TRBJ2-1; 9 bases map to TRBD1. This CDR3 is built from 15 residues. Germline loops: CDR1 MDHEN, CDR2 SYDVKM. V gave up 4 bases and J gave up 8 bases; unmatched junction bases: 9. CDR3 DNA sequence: TGTGCCAGCAGTTCCCCGGGGACAGGGAATCATGAGCAGTTCTTC. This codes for CASSSPGTGNHEQFF.

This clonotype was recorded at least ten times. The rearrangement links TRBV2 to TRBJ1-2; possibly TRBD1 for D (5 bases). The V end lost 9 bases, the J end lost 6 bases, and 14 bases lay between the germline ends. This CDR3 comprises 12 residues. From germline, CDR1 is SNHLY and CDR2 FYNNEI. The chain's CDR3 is CARTDGANGYTF. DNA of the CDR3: TGTGCCAGAACCGACGGGGCCAATGGCTACACCTTC.

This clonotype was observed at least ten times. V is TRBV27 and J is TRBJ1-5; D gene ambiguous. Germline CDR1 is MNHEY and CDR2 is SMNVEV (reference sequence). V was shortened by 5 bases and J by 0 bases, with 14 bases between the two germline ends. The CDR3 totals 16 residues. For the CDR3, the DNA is TGTGCCAGCAGTCCTGCGGGCGGAAATAGCAATCAGCCCCAGCATTTT. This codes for CASSPAGGNSNQPQHF.

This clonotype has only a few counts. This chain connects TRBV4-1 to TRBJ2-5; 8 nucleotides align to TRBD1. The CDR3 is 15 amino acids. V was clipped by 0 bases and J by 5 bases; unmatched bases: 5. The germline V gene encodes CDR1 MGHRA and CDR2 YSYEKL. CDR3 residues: CASSQDRTGRETQYF. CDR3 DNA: TGCGCCAGCAGCCAAGACCGGACAGGGAGGGAGACCCAGTACTTC.

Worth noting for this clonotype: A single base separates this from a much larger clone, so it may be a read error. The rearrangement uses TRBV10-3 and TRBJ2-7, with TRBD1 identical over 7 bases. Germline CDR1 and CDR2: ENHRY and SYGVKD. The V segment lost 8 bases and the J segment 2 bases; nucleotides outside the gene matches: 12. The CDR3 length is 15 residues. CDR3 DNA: TGTGCCATCGCCTTCTCGACAGGGCCCCCCTACGAGCAGTACTTC. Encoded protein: CAIAFSTGPPYEQYF.

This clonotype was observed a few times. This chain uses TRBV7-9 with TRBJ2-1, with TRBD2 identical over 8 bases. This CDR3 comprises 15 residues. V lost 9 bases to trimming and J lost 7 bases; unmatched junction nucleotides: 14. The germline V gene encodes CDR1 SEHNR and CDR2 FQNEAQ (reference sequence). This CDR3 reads CASSSVAGSLNEQFF. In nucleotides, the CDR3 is TGTGCCAGTAGTAGCGTAGCGGGGTCACTAAATGAGCAGTTCTTC.

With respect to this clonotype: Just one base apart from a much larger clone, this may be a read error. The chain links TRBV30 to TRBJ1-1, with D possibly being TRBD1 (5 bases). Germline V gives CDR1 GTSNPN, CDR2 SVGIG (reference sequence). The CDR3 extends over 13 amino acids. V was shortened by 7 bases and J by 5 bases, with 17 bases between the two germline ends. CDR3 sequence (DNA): TGTGCCTATTTTATACGGGGGTATACTGAAGCTTTCTTT. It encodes CAYFIRGYTEAFF. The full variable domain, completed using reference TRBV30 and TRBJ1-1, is SQTIHQWPATLVQPVGSPLSLECTVEGTSNPNLYWYRQAAGRGLQLLFYSVGIGQISSEVPQNLSASRPQDRQFILSSKKLLLSDSGFYLCAYFIRGYTEAFFGQGTRLTVV.

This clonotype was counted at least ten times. CDR3 DNA sequence: TGCAGCGTTGAATTATGGCAAGCGGGGTCTGAAGCTTTCTTT. It yields the protein CSVELWQAGSEAFF. This sequence joins TRBV29-1 and TRBJ1-1, with no clear D. Trimming removed 2 bases from V and 6 bases from J, with 16 bases in between. The germline V gene encodes CDR1 SQVTM and CDR2 ANQGSEA. This CDR3 is built from 14 residues.